The 12 T cell receptor beta chains given below trace back to one sample, sequenced in a study of T cell changes during pregnancy in multiple sclerosis. Profiled with immunoSEQ multiplex PCR; TCRdb holds only in-frame clones, not every one. The sample has about 65,000 clones, 85% to 95% seen once. The input for sequencing was CD8+ T cells from peripheral blood mononuclear cells, taken in the third trimester of pregnancy. These TCRs come from a female donor in good health, enrolled as a control in a pregnancy study.

This chain links TRBV6-1 with TRBJ2-7, with 8 bases that match TRBD1. Trimming cost V 1 base and J 2 bases; bases outside gene matches: 4. Germline CDR1 reads MNHNS; CDR2 reads SASEGT. The CDR3 runs 15 residues. CDR3 bases: TGTGCCAGCAGTGAAGTGGCAGGGGGCGCCTACGAGCAGTACTTC. Protein sequence: CASSEVAGGAYEQYF.

DNA of the CDR3: TGTGCCAGCAGCGTAGGAGGCAGGGGGCGGGATGAGCAGTTCTTC. Protein: CASSVGGRGRDEQFF. This chain uses TRBV9 with TRBJ2-1, with TRBD1 matching 8 bases. The length of the CDR3 is 15 residues. The ends lost 0 bases at V and 8 bases at J; junction bases unmatched: 7. The germline V gene has CDR1 SGDLS and CDR2 YYNGEE.

V gene TRBV7-2 combines with J gene TRBJ1-1, with TRBD1 matching over 7 bases. This CDR3 is 13 amino acids long. The V gene's germline CDR1 is SGHTA and CDR2 FQGNSA. The trim removed 5 bases at V and 3 bases at J, leaving 3 bases unmatched. In DNA, the CDR3 is TGTGCCAGCAGCCCGGGACAGTACACTGAAGCTTTCTTT. It specifies CASSPGQYTEAFF.

The rearrangement joins TRBV27 to TRBJ1-2; 11 bases fit TRBD1. J lost 3 bases, V lost 9 bases, and 6 bases had no gene match. The CDR3 is 14 amino acids. Germline V lookup: CDR1 MNHEY, CDR2 SMNVEV (reference sequence). CDR3 DNA: TGTGCCAGTACCGGGACAGGGGGACACTATGGCTACACCTTC. Its protein is CASTGTGGHYGYTF.

The chain combines TRBV4-1 with TRBJ2-7; D possibly corresponds to TRBD1 (6 bases). Germline values: CDR1 MGHRA, CDR2 YSYEKL. CDR3 length equals 16 residues. V lost 4 bases and J 0 bases, leaving 16 bases between the germline ends. The DNA of the CDR3 is TGCGCCAGCAGCCCTACCCAGGGGATCCCCTCCTACGAGCAGTACTTC. Amino acids: CASSPTQGIPSYEQYF.

The rearrangement uses TRBV4-1 and TRBJ1-3; no reliable D call. This CDR3 has 14 residues. The germline gives CDR1 MGHRA, CDR2 YSYEKL. The V gene lost 0 bases and the J gene lost 4 bases, with 7 bases spanning the gap. The CDR3 bases are TGCGCCAGCAGCCAAGACTTACAGGGAAACACCATATATTTT. Translation: CASSQDLQGNTIYF.

The V gene is TRBV7-9, the J gene TRBJ2-3, with 10 bases matching TRBD1. This CDR3 is built from 17 residues. The V segment lost 0 bases and the J segment 0 bases; nucleotides outside the gene matches: 3. Germline CDR1 reads SEHNR; CDR2 reads FQNEAQ (reference sequence). The CDR3 DNA follows: TGTGCCAGCAGCTTAGCCGGGACAGGGGATAGCACAGATACGCAGTATTTT. It encodes CASSLAGTGDSTDTQYF.

CDR3: CASSDYGGRSHENTEAFF. CDR3 nucleotide sequence: TGTGCCAGCAGCGACTATGGTGGGAGGAGCCATGAGAACACTGAAGCTTTCTTT. The gene calls are TRBV27 and TRBJ1-1; D uncertain. Germline CDR1 reads MNHEY; CDR2 reads SMNVEV (reference sequence). With 6 bases removed from V and 1 base from J, the gap between germline ends came to 24 bases. The CDR3 covers 18 residues.

The chain links TRBV7-2 to TRBJ1-5; no firm D call. This CDR3 is built from 15 residues. Germline V lookup: CDR1 SGHTA, CDR2 FQGNSA. Trimming took off 0 bases at V and 3 bases at J, with 9 bases between the two ends. The CDR3 loop reads CASSLADIANQPQHF. The CDR3 DNA sequence: TGTGCCAGCAGCTTAGCAGACATTGCCAATCAGCCCCAGCATTTT.

The chain has TRBV14 and TRBJ1-1; maybe TRBD1 (6 bases). Germline CDR1 SGHDN, CDR2 FVKESK. Trimming removed 0 bases from V and 5 bases from J, with 13 bases in between. CDR3 length: 15 residues. Written as DNA, the CDR3 is TGTGCCAGCAGCCAAGAGGCGGACAGACTTACTGAAGCTTTCTTT. Translation gives CASSQEADRLTEAFF.

The V call is TRBV4-3, the J call TRBJ2-2; 7 bases line up with TRBD1. This CDR3 comprises 15 residues. The V gene end was trimmed by 4 bases and the J gene end by 7 bases; junction bases not matched to a gene: 9. The germline V gene encodes CDR1 LGHNA and CDR2 YSLEER. This CDR3 is CASSRLTGEGGELFF. CDR3 coding DNA: TGCGCCAGCAGCCGGCTTACAGGGGAAGGCGGGGAGCTGTTTTTT.

The chain couples TRBV19 to TRBJ1-1; D may be TRBD1 (5 bases). CDR1 is LNHDA, CDR2 SQIVND, per germline (reference sequence). The CDR3 length is 17 residues. Trimming removed 9 bases from V and 1 base from J, with 24 bases in between. Here the CDR3 reads CASDDQVDYGQNTEAFF. DNA for the CDR3: TGTGCCAGCGACGACCAAGTTGATTATGGACAGAACACTGAAGCTTTCTTT.